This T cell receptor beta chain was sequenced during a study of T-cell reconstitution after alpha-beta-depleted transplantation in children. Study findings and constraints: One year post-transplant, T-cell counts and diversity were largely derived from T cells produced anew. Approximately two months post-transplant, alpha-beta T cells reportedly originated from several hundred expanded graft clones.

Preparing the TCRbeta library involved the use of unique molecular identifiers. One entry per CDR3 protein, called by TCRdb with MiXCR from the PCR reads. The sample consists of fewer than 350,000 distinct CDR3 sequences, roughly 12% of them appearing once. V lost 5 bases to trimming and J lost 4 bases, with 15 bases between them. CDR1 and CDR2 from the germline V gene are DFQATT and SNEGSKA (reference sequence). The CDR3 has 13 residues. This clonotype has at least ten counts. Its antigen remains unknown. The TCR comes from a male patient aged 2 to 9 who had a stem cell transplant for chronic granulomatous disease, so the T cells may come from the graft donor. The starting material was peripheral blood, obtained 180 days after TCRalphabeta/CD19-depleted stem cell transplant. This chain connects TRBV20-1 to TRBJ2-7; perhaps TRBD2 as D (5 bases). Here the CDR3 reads CSAAGNRAYEQYF. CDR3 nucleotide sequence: TGCAGTGCTGCCGGGAACCGGGCTTACGAGCAGTACTTC.